These T cell receptor beta chains were read from a single sample in a study of shared clonotypes between healthy human individuals. Some clones are missing from TCRdb's copy, which holds only in-frame ones; the method was immunoSEQ multiplex PCR. The data hold approximately 2.1 million clones, with 85% to 95% observed a single time. The source material was naive CD4+ T cells from PBMCs. The receptors derive from a man aged 18 to 29 in good health. Some clones in this sample may be carry-over from other donors' samples. Both conserved end residues are part of each CDR3. Part of the rows lack a size; the others show once, few, many or a class for expanded clones.

cdr3_aa	clone_size	cdr3_length	v_call	j_call
CASSLVAGNYEQYF	once	14	TRBV7-8	TRBJ2-7
CASRDYEFSYEQYF	once	14	TRBV2	TRBJ2-7
CASRLPSTEAFF	.	12	TRBV19	TRBJ1-1
CASSDSGRWRTDTQYF	.	16	TRBV9	TRBJ2-3
CASSPGLASSTDTQYF	.	16	TRBV10-1	TRBJ2-3
CASSQGVYYGYTF	.	13	TRBV14	TRBJ1-2
CASSPRTGFYEQYF	.	14	TRBV27	TRBJ2-7
CASSYGGLAGGEQFF	.	15	TRBV6-5	TRBJ2-1
CASSIDRGQGKQYF	once	14	TRBV19	TRBJ2-7
CASSDLSWGQNTGELFF	.	17	TRBV25-1	TRBJ2-2
CAISESPEPGIHEQYF	.	16	TRBV10-3	TRBJ2-7
CASSLRQTGGGDYEQYF	.	17	TRBV28	.
CASSIGGTAHEQYF	.	14	TRBV19	TRBJ2-7
CASSLALGPSYEQYF	.	15	TRBV5-1	TRBJ2-7
CASSLARQGVGGYTF	.	15	TRBV5-4	TRBJ1-2
CASRENSWDTEAFF	once	14	TRBV7-3	TRBJ1-1
CASSLTPSGAPYEQYF	.	16	TRBV7-8	TRBJ2-7
CATRRQMNTGELFF	once	14	TRBV27	TRBJ2-2
CASSKNTGTGSRETQYF	.	17	TRBV5-8	TRBJ2-5
CACRGRHLANYGYTF	.	15	TRBV30	TRBJ1-2
CASSSTGGLEKLFF	.	14	TRBV5-6	TRBJ1-4
CASSNRGANEKLFF	.	14	TRBV6-5	TRBJ1-4
CASSPIAGGPKNEQYF	.	16	TRBV27	TRBJ2-7
CASSLTPPPQETQYF	.	15	TRBV5-1	TRBJ2-5
CSVGHTENIQYF	.	12	TRBV29-1	TRBJ2-4
CASSLRTSGEETQYF	.	15	TRBV5-8	TRBJ2-5
CASTNSAGELFF	.	12	TRBV28	TRBJ2-2
CASSDAGTSGSPVEDTQYF	.	19	TRBV6-1	TRBJ2-3
CASSRGTGVTYGNTIYF	.	17	TRBV11-2	TRBJ1-3
CASSVGQGGVF	.	11	TRBV2	TRBJ2-1
CASGPEGQLTGELFF	.	15	TRBV9	TRBJ2-2
CASRSSGQLSRREFHEQFF	.	19	TRBV5-1	TRBJ2-1
CASSLDGAVGIYGYTF	.	16	TRBV7-9	TRBJ1-2
CASRGHTTLGYTF	.	13	TRBV19	TRBJ1-2
CSAKDRTEAFF	.	11	TRBV20-1	TRBJ1-1
CAWSHQRVNTEAFF	.	14	TRBV30	TRBJ1-1
CASSVGGVSNQPQHF	few	15	TRBV9	TRBJ1-5
CASSVEGGRVGNTIYF	.	16	TRBV6-1	TRBJ1-3
CASSLSYWGGNEQFF	.	15	TRBV28	TRBJ2-1
CSGGSYNEQFF	.	11	TRBV20-1	TRBJ2-1
CASSGDTDTQYF	.	12	TRBV6-1	TRBJ2-3
CASSNGGATYNEQFF	.	15	TRBV9	TRBJ2-1
CATGASHTTDTQYF	.	14	TRBV28	TRBJ2-3
CASSPPGTAMNYGYTF	.	16	TRBV28	TRBJ1-2
CASRLIGGSSYNEQFF	few	16	TRBV7-8	TRBJ2-1